This paragraph reports one TCR beta chain. The antigen is undetermined. This sample was taken from a study of Ad26.COV2.S vaccination and SARS-CoV-2 variants. Study-level points and caveats: Similar non-spike TCR breadth was observed in recipients of vaccine and of placebo. Ad26.COV2.S recipients had broader spike-specific TCRs (P = 0.0014). Considerable breadth of spike-specific CD8+ and CD4+ T cell responses has reportedly been documented following vaccination. Total T cell responses, in the TCR breadth and depth analyses, may have been underestimated.

Germline CDR1 is MNHEY and CDR2 is SMNVEV (reference sequence). This CDR3 spans 16 amino acids. V lost 4 bases and J lost 4; bases outside the gene matches: 9. The assay was immunoSEQ multiplex PCR, and TCRdb's table has in-frame clones only and misses some. The table records 300,000 to 450,000 clones, about 92% of them present only once. The material was peripheral blood, obtained after recovery from COVID-19. This sequence joins TRBV27 and TRBJ2-1; 8 nucleotides align to TRBD2. This TCR derives from a human donor who had recovered from COVID-19. The CDR3 coding sequence is TGTGCCAGCAGTTCCAGCGGGGGATCTAGATACAATGAGCAGTTCTTC. It specifies CASSSSGGSRYNEQFF.